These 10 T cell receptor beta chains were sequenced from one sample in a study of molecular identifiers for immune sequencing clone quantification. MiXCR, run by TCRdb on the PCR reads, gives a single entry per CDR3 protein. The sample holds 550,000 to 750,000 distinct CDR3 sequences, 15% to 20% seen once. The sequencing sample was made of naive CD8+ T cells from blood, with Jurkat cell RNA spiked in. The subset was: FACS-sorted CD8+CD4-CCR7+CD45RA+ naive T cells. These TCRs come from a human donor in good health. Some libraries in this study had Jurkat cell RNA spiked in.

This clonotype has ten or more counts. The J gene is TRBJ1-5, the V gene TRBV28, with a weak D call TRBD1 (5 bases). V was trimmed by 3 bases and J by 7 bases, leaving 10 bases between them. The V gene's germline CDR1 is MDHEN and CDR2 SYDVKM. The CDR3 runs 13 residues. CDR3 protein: CASSFRGVQPQHF. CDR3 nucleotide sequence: TGTGCCAGCAGTTTCCGAGGGGTCCAGCCCCAGCATTTT.

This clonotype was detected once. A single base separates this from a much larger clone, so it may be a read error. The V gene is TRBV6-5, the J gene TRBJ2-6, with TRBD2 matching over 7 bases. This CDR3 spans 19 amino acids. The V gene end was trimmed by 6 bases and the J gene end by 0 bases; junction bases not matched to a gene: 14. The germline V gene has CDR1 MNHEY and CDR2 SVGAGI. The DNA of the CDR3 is TGTGCCAGCAGGGGCCCCTTAGCGGGCGCGTACTCTGGGGCCAACGTCCTGACTTTC. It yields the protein CASRGPLAGAYSGANVLTF.

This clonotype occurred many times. The CDR3 bases are TGTGCCAGCAGTTATGGGGCGGGCACCGGGGAGCTGTTTTTT. Translation gives CASSYGAGTGELFF. J is TRBJ2-2 and V is TRBV6-5; the D call may be TRBD1 or TRBD2 (5 bases each). The ends were cut back, 3 bases at V and 4 bases at J, with 9 bases in the middle. Germline V gene sequence: CDR1 MNHEY, CDR2 SVGAGI. The CDR3 is made up of 14 amino acids.

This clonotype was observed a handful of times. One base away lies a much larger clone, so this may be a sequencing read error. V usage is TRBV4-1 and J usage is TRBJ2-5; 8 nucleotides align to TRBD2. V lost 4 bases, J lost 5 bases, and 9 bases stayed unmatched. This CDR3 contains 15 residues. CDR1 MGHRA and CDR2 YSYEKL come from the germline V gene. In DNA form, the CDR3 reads TGCGCCAGCAGCCTAGGGACTAGTGGCGCTGAGACCCAGTACTTC. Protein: CASSLGTSGAETQYF.

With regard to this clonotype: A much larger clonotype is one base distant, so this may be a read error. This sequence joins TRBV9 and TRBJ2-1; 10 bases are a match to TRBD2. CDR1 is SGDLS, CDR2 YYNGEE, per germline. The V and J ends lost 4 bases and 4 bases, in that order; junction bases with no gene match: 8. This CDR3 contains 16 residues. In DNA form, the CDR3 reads TGTGCCAGCAGCCCCTCTAGCGGGAGCAGGTACAATGAGCAGTTCTTC. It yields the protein CASSPSSGSRYNEQFF.

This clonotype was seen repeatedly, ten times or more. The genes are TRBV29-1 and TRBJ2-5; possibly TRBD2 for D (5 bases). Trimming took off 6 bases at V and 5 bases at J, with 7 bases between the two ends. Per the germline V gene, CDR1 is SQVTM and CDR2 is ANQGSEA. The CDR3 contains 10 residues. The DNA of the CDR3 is TGCAGCGTACTAGGGGAGACCCAGTACTTC. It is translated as CSVLGETQYF.

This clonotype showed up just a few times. The CDR3 loop reads CASSMRHNEAFF. CDR3 coding DNA: TGTGCCAGTAGTATGCGACACAATGAAGCTTTCTTT. The chain has TRBV19 and TRBJ1-1; D not resolved. CDR3 length: 12 amino acids. Trimming pared 3 bases from V and 7 bases from J, leaving 9 bases between. In germline, CDR1 is LNHDA, CDR2 SQIVND (reference sequence).

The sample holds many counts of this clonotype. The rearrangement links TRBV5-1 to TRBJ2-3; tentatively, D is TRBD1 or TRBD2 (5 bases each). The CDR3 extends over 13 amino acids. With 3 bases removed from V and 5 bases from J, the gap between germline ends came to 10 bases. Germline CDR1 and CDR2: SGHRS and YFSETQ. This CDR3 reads CASSWGYIDTQYF. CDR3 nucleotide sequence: TGCGCCAGCAGCTGGGGGTACATAGATACGCAGTATTTT.

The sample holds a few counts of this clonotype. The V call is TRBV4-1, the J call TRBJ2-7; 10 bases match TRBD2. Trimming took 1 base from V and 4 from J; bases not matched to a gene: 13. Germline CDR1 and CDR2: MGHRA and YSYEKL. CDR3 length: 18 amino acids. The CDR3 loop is CASSQVGPSGGITYEQYF. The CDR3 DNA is TGCGCCAGCAGCCAAGTGGGCCCTAGCGGGGGAATAACGTACGAGCAGTACTTC.

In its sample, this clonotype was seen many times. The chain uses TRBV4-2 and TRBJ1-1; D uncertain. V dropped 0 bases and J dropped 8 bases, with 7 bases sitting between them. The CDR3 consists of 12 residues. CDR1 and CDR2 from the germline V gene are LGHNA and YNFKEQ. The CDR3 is CASSQDGGEAFF. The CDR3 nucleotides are TGTGCCAGCAGCCAAGATGGAGGAGAAGCTTTCTTT.